Listed below are T cell receptor beta chains from one sample, sequenced in a study of shared clonotypes between healthy human individuals. Clones were sequenced by immunoSEQ multiplex PCR, and TCRdb holds only the in-frame ones, with some missing. Of millions of clones in the sample, around 90% are singletons; the top ten hold over 0.12%. Material: naive CD4+ T cells sorted from blood. These TCRs come from a man younger than 35 in good health. Both conserved end residues are part of each CDR3. Fields, in order: D gene, V gene, J gene, clone size, CDR3 DNA, CDR3 protein. A D gene is named only where the DNA matches it firmly. Clone size is not always given. Where it is, it says once, few, many or a class for expanded clones.

-	TRBV5-8	TRBJ2-6	-	TGTGCCAGCAGCTCCGTGAACAGGGTTAGTACTGAAGCTGGGGCCAACGTCCTGACTTTC	CASSSVNRVSTEAGANVLTF
-	TRBV5-4	TRBJ2-5	-	TGTGCCAGCAGCTCGAAGACAGGAGAAGAGACCCAGTACTTC	CASSSKTGEETQYF
-	TRBV6-6	TRBJ2-5	-	TGTGCCAGCAGTGGAGGGAGGTTTGAGACCCAGTACTTC	CASSGGRFETQYF
-	TRBV21-1	TRBJ1-1	few	TGTGCCAGCAGCAATAAACCCGACAGGCCTAGGAGAGCTTTCTTT	CASSNKPDRPRRAFF
-	TRBV21-1	TRBJ2-5	-	TGTGCCAGCAGCACGGCCGGAGGGACCCAGTACTTC	CASSTAGGTQYF
-	TRBV5-6	TRBJ2-5	-	TGTGCCAGCAGCTTTTCCGGCGGCCAAGAGACCCAGTACTTC	CASSFSGGQETQYF
TRBD1	TRBV5-1	TRBJ2-7	-	TGCGCCAGCAGCCAGGGACAGCAGCACTACGAGCAGTACTTC	CASSQGQQHYEQYF
-	TRBV4-1	TRBJ2-2	-	TGCGCCAGCAGCCAAAGTTTTGGGGAGCTGTTTTTT	CASSQSFGELFF
TRBD1	TRBV6-1	TRBJ2-1	-	TGTGCCAGCAGTGCACGCCCGGGACAGACTTCCTACAATGAGCAGTTCTTC	CASSARPGQTSYNEQFF
TRBD2	TRBV4-3	TRBJ2-1	-	TGCGCCAGCAGCCAGGGACTAGCGTCTGGCGAGCAGTTCTTC	CASSQGLASGEQFF
-	TRBV9	TRBJ2-2	-	TGTGCCAGCAGCGTAGTTCCCGGAGACACCGGGGAGCTGTTTTTT	CASSVVPGDTGELFF
TRBD1	TRBV18	TRBJ2-1	-	TGTGCCAGCTCACTTGGACAGGGTTCCTACAATGAGCAGTTCTTC	CASSLGQGSYNEQFF
TRBD1	TRBV10-1	TRBJ2-7	-	TGCGCCAGCCGTGGACAGGGTTCGGCCAAGCAGTACTTC	CASRGQGSAKQYF
TRBD1	TRBV7-2	TRBJ1-1	-	TGTGCCAGCAGCAGAGGACAGGGAAGTTTAGGTGGCACTGAAGCTTTCTTT	CASSRGQGSLGGTEAFF
-	TRBV12-5	TRBJ1-2	-	TGTGCTAGTGGGACCTCCGGGACGCTCTATGGCTACACCTTC	CASGTSGTLYGYTF
-	TRBV10-1	TRBJ2-1	-	TGCGCCAGCAGTGAGCAACTAGACAATGAGCAGTTCTTC	CASSEQLDNEQFF
TRBD2	TRBV10-1	TRBJ2-1	-	TGCGCCAGCAGGGCTAGCGGGGGCAATGAGCAGTTCTTC	CASRASGGNEQFF
TRBD1	TRBV7-9	TRBJ2-7	-	TGTGCCAGCAGCGGCCACAGGGGGCTTTACTACGAGCAGTACTTC	CASSGHRGLYYEQYF
TRBD2	TRBV5-6	TRBJ2-3	-	TGTGCCAGCAGTTCGGGACTAGCGGGAGGGCCGGGCACAGATACGCAGTATTTT	CASSSGLAGGPGTDTQYF
-	TRBV6-1	TRBJ2-5	-	TGTGCCAGCAGTGGGGGGGGGCGGCACTTC	CASSGGGRHF
TRBD2	TRBV2	TRBJ2-1	-	TGTGCCAGTCTCTTAGCGGGGGCATTTAATGAGCAGTTCTTC	CASLLAGAFNEQFF
TRBD1	TRBV27	TRBJ2-7	-	TGTGCCAGCAGGGGGCTCGGACAGGAAATAAAGCAGTACTTC	CASRGLGQEIKQYF
TRBD1	TRBV27	TRBJ1-4	-	TGTGCCAGCAGTTTGCGACAGGGGGTTGAAAAACTGTTTTTT	CASSLRQGVEKLFF
-	TRBV6-6	TRBJ2-3	-	TGTGCCAGCAGTCCCAGGTCAGATACGCAGTATTTT	CASSPRSDTQYF
TRBD2	TRBV7-9	TRBJ2-5	-	TGTGCCAGCAGCTACCGACTAGCGGGAGGGCAAGAGACCCAGTACTTC	CASSYRLAGGQETQYF
-	TRBV11-2	TRBJ2-2	-	TGTGCCAGCAGCTTAGGAAGGGGACTGGGGAACACCGGGGAGCTGTTTTTT	CASSLGRGLGNTGELFF
-	TRBV28	TRBJ1-4	-	TGTGCCAGCAGTTTAGACTGGGGGAGGAGTGAAAAACTGTTTTTT	CASSLDWGRSEKLFF
TRBD2	TRBV7-8	TRBJ2-5	-	TGTGCCAGCAGCCGACCGAGTCTAGCGGTCCAAGAGACCCAGTACTTC	CASSRPSLAVQETQYF
-	TRBV18	TRBJ2-3	-	TGTGCCAGCTCACCCCCAGGGCGGCCGATCGCAGATACGCAGTATTTT	CASSPPGRPIADTQYF
-	TRBV2	TRBJ1-4	-	TGTGCCAGCAGTGATTTTTCAAGACTGGGTTTGGATGAAAAACTGTTTTTT	CASSDFSRLGLDEKLFF
-	TRBV6-1	TRBJ2-6	-	TGTGCCAGCAGTGAAACCTGGGGCCTTGGGGCCAACGTCCTGACTTTC	CASSETWGLGANVLTF
-	TRBV7-9	TRBJ2-2	-	TGTGCCAGCAGCTTAGCGTCCGGGCTAGGCACCGGGGAGCTGTTTTTT	CASSLASGLGTGELFF
-	TRBV27	TRBJ1-5	-	TGTGCCAGCAGTCCGGGACGGAGAATTAGCAATCAGCCCCAGCATTTT	CASSPGRRISNQPQHF
TRBD1	TRBV5-1	TRBJ1-3	-	TGCGCCAGCAGCTTGGTAGGGGGCGATGGAAACACCATATATTTT	CASSLVGGDGNTIYF
TRBD1	TRBV2	TRBJ1-2	-	TGTGCCAGCTTGTTGCAGGGGGGTAACTATGGCTACACCTTC	CASLLQGGNYGYTF
TRBD2	TRBV28	TRBJ2-3	-	TGTGCCAGCAGTTTAGCGGGGGGTAACACAGATACGCAGTATTTT	CASSLAGGNTDTQYF
-	TRBV5-5	TRBJ2-2	-	TGTGCCAGCAGTCCCGATCCGGGTCGGGTAATCACCGGGGAGCTGTTTTTT	CASSPDPGRVITGELFF
-	TRBV18	TRBJ2-3	-	TGTGCCAGCTCACCTCAACAGGCCCCCGATACGCAGTATTTT	CASSPQQAPDTQYF
-	TRBV5-1	TRBJ1-6	-	TGCGCCAGCAGCCGGGGGGCGGATAATTCACCCCTCCACTTT	CASSRGADNSPLHF
-	TRBV25-1	TRBJ2-1	-	TGTGCCAGCAGTCGGAAGAGTTACAATGAGCAGTTCTTC	CASSRKSYNEQFF
TRBD1	TRBV19	TRBJ2-7	-	TGTGCCAGTAGTACGACAGGGGCGGGGGAGCAGTACTTC	CASSTTGAGEQYF
TRBD1	TRBV2	TRBJ2-1	-	TGTGCCAGCAGTCCCCAGCCCGGGACAGGGTACATATATGAGCAGTTCTTC	CASSPQPGTGYIYEQFF